The sequence of this T cell receptor beta chain was determined in a study of cytomegalovirus exposure and HLA in healthy donors. Background on the study: Around 180 million T cells yielded 100 million or so unique TCR beta sequences in earlier analysis. Overall study findings and caveats: Accurate predictions that matched the HLA-A and HLA-B alleles of most subjects were reportedly made from TCR beta sequences. The Asian-associated ancestry cluster reportedly had fewer N-insertions than the roughly 670-donor mean in a later analysis. Using a false discovery rate of 0.05, a later analysis showed that approximately 16,000 TCR beta sequences were associated with HLA alleles.

The PCR used 60 Vbeta and 13 Jbeta primers. Repertoires were generated with immunoSEQ multiplex PCR, while TCRdb's copy carries only in-frame clones and drops some. In all, the sample yields about 42,000 clones. The V gene lost 2 bases and the J gene lost 4 bases, with 14 bases spanning the gap. Per the germline V gene, CDR1 is LGHNA and CDR2 is YSLEER. This CDR3 has 15 amino acids. About this clone: Its antigen is undetermined.

The chain combines TRBV4-3 with TRBJ1-2, with a tentative D call TRBD1 (6 bases). This sequence was found in a man aged 30 to 39 in good health and CMV-seronegative. Material: PBMCs. CDR3 amino acids: CASSQTTGTLYGYTF. CDR3 DNA sequence: TGCGCCAGCAGCCAAACTACCGGGACACTCTATGGCTACACCTTC.